This TCR beta chain was profiled in a study of PD-1 blockade in classical Hodgkin lymphoma. Study results and caveats: Nivolumab initiated under 1 year post-ASCT led to patient exclusion. Reported findings placed baseline TCR diversity lower in newly diagnosed patients (compared with healthy donors). A significant rise in TCR diversity was seen by C4D1 for CD4+ cells but not for CD8+ cells.

Concerning this clone: The antigen is unknown.

Trimming at V came to 10 bases and at J to 2 bases, leaving 8 bases not matched to a gene. CDR1 is SEHNR, CDR2 FQNEAQ, per germline (reference sequence). The CDR3 covers 14 residues. TCRdb's copy holds only in-frame clones and misses some; the assay was immunoSEQ multiplex PCR. The table has about 27,000 clones, around three quarters seen once. The time point denotes: cycle 4 day 1 (C4D1), after six to seven weeks of nivolumab. Each patient relapsed following autologous stem cell transplantation, and prior brentuximab vedotin exposure differed. The rearrangement uses TRBV7-9 and TRBJ2-3, with TRBD1 matching over 8 bases. The receptor comes from a human donor with classical Hodgkin lymphoma. The input for sequencing was peripheral blood mononuclear cells (PBMCs), taken before the fourth cycle of nivolumab. The CDR3 region has the DNA TGTGCCATAGACACAGGGGGTAACACAGATACGCAGTATTTT. It specifies CAIDTGGNTDTQYF.